This passage covers 11 T cell receptor beta chains from one sample sequenced in a study of shared clonotypes between healthy human individuals. It was CD45RO-negative cells, positively selected for CCR7, that made up naive CD8 cells, with terminally differentiated effector memory CD45RA+ cells excluded. Repertoires were generated with immunoSEQ multiplex PCR, while TCRdb's copy carries only in-frame clones and drops some. The table lists about 2.1 million clones, 85% to 95% of them singletons, with 1.5% to 2% in the top ten. Sequenced material: naive CD8+ T cells from PBMCs. These receptors were obtained from a man aged 18 to 29 in good health. Some clones in this sample may be carry-over from other donors' samples.

V is TRBV18 and J is TRBJ2-2; D remains unclear. V was trimmed by 0 bases and J by 7 bases, leaving 0 bases between them. Germline CDR1 is KGHSH and CDR2 is LQKENI. This CDR3 is 11 amino acids long. The chain's CDR3 is CASSPPGELFF. CDR3 sequence (DNA): TGTGCCAGCTCACCACCCGGGGAGCTGTTTTTT.

With respect to this clone: Other DNA sequences in this specimen translate into the identical CDR3. The chain links TRBV7-2 to TRBJ2-1; D may be TRBD2 (6 bases). Trimming shortened V by 5 bases and J by 4 bases, and 9 bases separated the two germline ends. The germline gives CDR1 SGHTA, CDR2 FQGNSA. The CDR3 is 13 amino acids. The CDR3 DNA reads TGTGCCAGCAGCACGGGACTTTACAATGAGCAGTTCTTC. This encodes CASSTGLYNEQFF.

V is TRBV28 and J is TRBJ1-2; 9 positions agree with TRBD1. The CDR3 covers 18 residues. Germline values: CDR1 MDHEN, CDR2 SYDVKM. J was trimmed by 2 bases and V by 4 bases; bases with no gene match: 14. CDR3 nucleotide sequence: TGTGCCAGCAGTTCGTTTTTTTTTGGGACAGGGACCAACTATGGCTACACCTTC. It encodes CASSSFFFGTGTNYGYTF.

The J gene is TRBJ2-7, the V gene TRBV5-1; TRBD1 matches 7 bases. This CDR3 spans 14 amino acids. Per germline, CDR1 SGHRS and CDR2 YFSETQ. V trimming: 8 bases; J trimming: 3 bases; junction bases outside the gene matches: 11. The CDR3 spells CASTPGTAHYEQYF. For the CDR3, the DNA is TGCGCCAGTACCCCCGGGACAGCCCACTACGAGCAGTACTTC.

This rearrangement joins TRBV7-9 to TRBJ2-7; a possible D gene is TRBD1 (5 bases). The CDR3 consists of 16 residues. The ends were cut back, 7 bases at V and 3 bases at J, with 22 bases in the middle. Germline V gene data show CDR1 as SEHNR and CDR2 as FQNEAQ (reference sequence). CDR3 in DNA: TGTGCCAGCATCCAAAATGACAGTCCACTATTCTACGAGCAGTACTTC. Protein: CASIQNDSPLFYEQYF. Full variable domain (rest looked up from reference TRBV7-9 and TRBJ2-7): DTGVSQNPRHKITKRGQNVTFRCDPISEHNRLYWYRQTLGQGPEFLTYFQNEAQLEKSRLLSDRFSAERPKGSFSTLEIQRTEQGDSAMYLCASIQNDSPLFYEQYFGPGTRLTVT.

This clone was recorded only once. This chain links TRBV5-5 with TRBJ2-4, with D maybe TRBD2 (6 bases). V lost 1 base and J lost 1, with 9 bases in between. In germline, CDR1 is SGHKS, CDR2 YYEKEE (reference sequence). CDR3 size: 15 residues. CDR3 sequence reads: CASSLRRGAKNIQYF. In nucleotides, the CDR3 is TGTGCCAGCAGCTTGCGTCGGGGGGCCAAAAACATTCAGTACTTC.

The V and J genes are TRBV10-3 and TRBJ1-2; TRBD1 agrees at 8 bases. V dropped 6 bases and J dropped 7; count of bases not matched to a gene: 7. The CDR3 runs to 13 residues. Germline V gives CDR1 ENHRY, CDR2 SYGVKD. The CDR3 coding sequence is TGTGCCATCAGAGACGGACAGGGAGGTGGCTACACCTTC. Its protein product is CAIRDGQGGGYTF.

CDR3 in amino acids: CASDTTSGHYNEQFF. CDR3 bases: TGTGCCAGCGATACTACTAGCGGGCACTACAATGAGCAGTTCTTC. The chain combines TRBV11-2 with TRBJ2-1; 9 nucleotides align to TRBD2. CDR3 length: 15 amino acids. J lost 3 bases, V lost 8 bases, and 8 bases had no gene match. Germline V gives CDR1 SGHAT, CDR2 FQNNGV.

The chain employs TRBV9 and TRBJ1-3; maybe TRBD1 (5 bases). This CDR3 spans 17 amino acids. V was shortened by 4 bases and J by 0 bases, with 17 bases between the two germline ends. CDR1 and CDR2 (germline): SGDLS, YYNGEE. The CDR3 region is CASSLGGGVGSGNTIYF. The CDR3 coding sequence is TGTGCCAGCAGCCTCGGGGGAGGGGTTGGCTCTGGAAACACCATATATTTT.

The chain couples TRBV4-2 to TRBJ2-7, with 8 positions matching TRBD2. J lost 3 bases, V lost 1 base, and 5 bases had no gene match. Germline V gene data show CDR1 as LGHNA and CDR2 as YNFKEQ. This CDR3 spans 15 amino acids. The CDR3 loop reads CASSQGGGRIYEQYF. The CDR3 region has the DNA TGTGCCAGCAGCCAAGGAGGCGGGAGGATCTACGAGCAGTACTTC.

This clone was observed a single time. This chain uses TRBV6-5 with TRBJ2-3; no clear D gene. The CDR3 spans 14 residues. The germline V gene has CDR1 MNHEY and CDR2 SVGAGI. V was pared by 2 bases and J by 0 bases, with 6 bases between. In nucleotides, the CDR3 is TGTGCCAGCAGTTACCTGGAGAGCACAGATACGCAGTATTTT. It yields the protein CASSYLESTDTQYF.